The rows below give T cell receptor beta chains drawn from one sample of a study of CD8 T cells in ankylosing spondylitis. TCRdb re-called the 5' RACE reads with MiXCR, one entry per CDR3 protein. Of fewer than 450,000 distinct CDR3 sequences in the sample, roughly a sixth were seen once. Sequencing used blood, either unsorted or a sorted T cell fraction (not recorded which). The receptors stem from a male donor with ankylosing spondylitis. The CDR3 runs from the conserved cysteine through the conserved F or W.

TRBV5-1,CASSLGLVFPTFF
TRBV7-9,CASSFSGSTGELFF
TRBV12-3/TRBV12-4,CASSFGGLAMPNEQFF
TRBV20-1,CSALSGGETDTQYF
TRBV12-3/TRBV12-4,CASSFYSASTDTQYF
TRBV20-1,CSARRGMNTEAFF
TRBV7-3,CASSPGQGSYIQYF
TRBV7-9,CASSFENSPLHF
TRBV20-1,CSARRMYSNQPQHF
TRBV6-5,CASSYDRGNEQYF
TRBV5-1,CASTKDSYNEQFF
TRBV18,CASSPPAGSGNTIYF
TRBV20-1,CSARGTGNPDTQYF
TRBV19,CASRPRQGAYEQYF
TRBV29-1,CSVRRDEKLFF
TRBV20-1,CSATGTGVLQQYF
TRBV30,CAWNRNSNQPQHF
TRBV12-3/TRBV12-4,CASSHRTSGGSYEQYF
TRBV5-8,CASSLRSTGINQPQHF
TRBV7-2,CASSLVGRAVSYNEQFF
TRBV12-3/TRBV12-4,CASRSQNSGNTIYF
TRBV5-8,CASSTGLAYEQYF
TRBV10-2,CASSGRTGGDSGANVLTF
TRBV4-1,CASSQDQRQGRVTDTQYF
TRBV12-5,CASGLMGQGQETQYF
TRBV6-1,CASSVKVETQYF
TRBV18,CASSTGLDNEQFF
TRBV7-2,CASSLGGVSKAFF
TRBV5-1,CASSLRGLPSSYEQYF
TRBV27,CASRGSGANVLTF
TRBV20-1,CSANSRDQSTDTQYF
TRBV20-1,CSARDRVVGLETQYF
TRBV29-1,CSVDWGVGQPQHF
TRBV6-2/TRBV6-3,CATVPDRGNTRELFF
TRBV12-3/TRBV12-4,CASTLGGAGNTIYF
TRBV20-1,CSARHRGGEKLFF
TRBV7-9,CASSWGGGTGELFF
TRBV3-1,CASSQGAWTGELFF
TRBV12-3/TRBV12-4,CASKLGLAKYF
TRBV6-5,CASSYSNRGNEQFF
TRBV7-8,CASSLGQGFQETQYF
TRBV3-1,CASSHTGELFF
TRBV6-2/TRBV6-3,CASTDRHGSNPTNTGELFF
TRBV4-1,CASSQAPPGYEQYF
TRBV20-1,CSARDQTYEQYF
TRBV28,CASSVGQGAGEQFF
TRBV5-5,CASSVGQGQPQHF
TRBV28,CASTPGLASNEQFF
TRBV12-3/TRBV12-4,CASSFGPEAFF
TRBV11-2,CASSPGVRGGENEQFF
TRBV4-1,CASSLLAGAHEQYF
TRBV19,CASTRGQGDEAFF
TRBV7-3,CASSLVGRGIDEQFF
TRBV6-1,CASRGTGGLEKLFF
TRBV5-1,CASSLRGGQGGTEAFF
TRBV5-1,CASSRQGNVDEQFF
TRBV2,CASKVGESGGYTF
TRBV3-1,CASSQDWTSGYTDTQYF
TRBV18,CASSRGDYVTAYNEHFF
TRBV6-2/TRBV6-3,CASSFTLGTGGIDTQYF